The 8 T cell receptor beta chains presented below share a single source sample, sequenced in a study of blood T cell repertoires in COVID-19. Clones were sequenced by immunoSEQ multiplex PCR, and TCRdb holds only the in-frame ones, with some missing. The table has about 92,000 clones, about 85% seen once. Sample: peripheral blood. Receptor source: a man older than 75 with acute or convalescent COVID-19.

The rearrangement links TRBV7-3 to TRBJ2-3; 13 bases are shared with TRBD2. Germline-derived CDR1 and CDR2 are SGHTA and FQGTGA. Trimming cost V 1 base and J 4 bases; bases outside gene matches: 8. The CDR3 is 18 amino acids. The CDR3 DNA reads as TGTGCCAGCAGCTTAAACCGCGGACTAGCGGGAGTCCCAGATACGCAGTATTTT. Translation: CASSLNRGLAGVPDTQYF. The full variable domain, its missing parts supplied by reference TRBV7-3 and TRBJ2-3, is GAGVSQTPSNKVTEKGKYVELRCDPISGHTALYWYRQSLGQGPEFLIYFQGTGAADDSGLPNDRFFAVRPEGSVSTLKIQRTERGDSAVYLCASSLNRGLAGVPDTQYFGPGTRLTVL.

The V call is TRBV9, the J call TRBJ1-2; D is unclear. CDR1 SGDLS and CDR2 YYNGEE come from the germline V gene. This CDR3 is built from 14 residues. With 2 bases removed from V and 0 bases from J, the gap between germline ends came to 8 bases. Here the CDR3 DNA reads TGTGCCAGCAGCGTGAACGGGGCTAACTATGGCTACACCTTC. It codes for CASSVNGANYGYTF.

This clone was seen only once. Other DNA sequences within the sample encode an identical CDR3. This chain joins TRBV29-1 and TRBJ2-7; TRBD1 matches at 9 bases. Germline CDR1 SQVTM, CDR2 ANQGSEA. Trimming at V came to 4 bases and at J to 4 bases, leaving 2 bases not matched to a gene. CDR3 length: 12 amino acids. This chain's CDR3 is CSVGQGGYEQYF. CDR3 DNA: TGCAGCGTTGGACAGGGGGGGTACGAGCAGTACTTC.

J is TRBJ2-5 and V is TRBV25-1; 8 nucleotides align to TRBD1. This CDR3 spans 14 amino acids. The germline V gene encodes CDR1 MGHDK and CDR2 SYGVNS. J was trimmed by 0 bases and V by 10 bases; bases with no gene match: 7. The DNA of the CDR3 is TGTGCCATGTTCAGACAGGGGAACCAAGAGACCCAGTACTTC. This sequence encodes CAMFRQGNQETQYF.

V is TRBV28 and J is TRBJ1-4, with 12 positions matching TRBD1. This CDR3 spans 16 amino acids. Germline assignment: CDR1 MDHEN and CDR2 SYDVKM. V lost 5 bases and J lost 4; bases outside the gene matches: 5. The CDR3 reads CASSPGQGAVNEKLFF. DNA of the CDR3: TGTGCCAGCAGTCCGGGACAGGGGGCGGTTAATGAAAAACTGTTTTTT. The full variable domain, its missing parts supplied by reference TRBV28 and TRBJ1-4, is DVKVTQSSRYLVKRTGEKVFLECVQDMDHENMFWYRQDPGLGLRLIYFSYDVKMKEKGDIPEGYSVSREKKERFSLILESASTNQTSMYLCASSPGQGAVNEKLFFGSGTQLSVL.

The chain combines TRBV24-1 with TRBJ1-1; D might be TRBD1 (6 bases). Per germline, CDR1 KGHDR and CDR2 SFDVKD. This CDR3 is built from 16 residues. Between the trimmed V and J ends, which lost 4 bases and 1 base, there was a span of 15 bases. The CDR3 coding sequence is TGTGCCACCAGTGAGCCGGCAGGGGTCGGGAACACTGAAGCTTTCTTT. As protein: CATSEPAGVGNTEAFF.

This chain joins TRBV29-1 and TRBJ2-7, with 7 bases aligning to TRBD2. The CDR3 length is 14 residues. Germline lookup yields CDR1 SQVTM and CDR2 ANQGSEA. V was pared by 3 bases and J by 2 bases, with 7 bases of the junction left unmatched. The CDR3 loop reads CSVDGSSGAYEQYF. Written as DNA, the CDR3 is TGCAGCGTTGACGGTTCTAGCGGTGCCTACGAGCAGTACTTC.

V and J are TRBV11-3 and TRBJ2-4; TRBD1 matches at 11 bases. The trim removed 5 bases at V and 4 bases at J, leaving 7 bases unmatched. This CDR3 spans 16 amino acids. Per the germline V gene, CDR1 is SGHNT and CDR2 is YENEEA. CDR3 protein: CASSPGTGGFKNIQYF. The CDR3 DNA reads TGTGCCAGCAGCCCCGGGACAGGGGGATTTAAAAACATTCAGTACTTC.